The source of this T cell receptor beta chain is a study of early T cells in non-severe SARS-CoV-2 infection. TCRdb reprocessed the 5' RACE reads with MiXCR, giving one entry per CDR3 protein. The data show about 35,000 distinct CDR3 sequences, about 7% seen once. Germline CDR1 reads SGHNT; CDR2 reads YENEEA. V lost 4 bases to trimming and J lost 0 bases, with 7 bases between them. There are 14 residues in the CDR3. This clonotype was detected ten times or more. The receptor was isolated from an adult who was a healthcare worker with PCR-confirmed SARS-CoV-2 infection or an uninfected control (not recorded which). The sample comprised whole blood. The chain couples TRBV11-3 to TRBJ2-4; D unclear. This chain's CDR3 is CASSWGLAKNIQYF. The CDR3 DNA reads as TGTGCCAGCAGCTGGGGTCTAGCCAAAAACATTCAGTACTTC.